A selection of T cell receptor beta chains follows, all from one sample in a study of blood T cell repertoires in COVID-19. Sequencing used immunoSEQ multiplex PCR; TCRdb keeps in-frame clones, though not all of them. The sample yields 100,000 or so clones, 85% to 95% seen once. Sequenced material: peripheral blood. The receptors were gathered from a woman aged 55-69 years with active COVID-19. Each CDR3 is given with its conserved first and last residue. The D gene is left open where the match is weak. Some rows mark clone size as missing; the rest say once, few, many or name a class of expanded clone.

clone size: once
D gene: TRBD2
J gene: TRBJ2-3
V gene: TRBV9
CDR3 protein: CASSRVAGGPGTDTQYF
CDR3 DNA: TGTGCCAGCAGCCGGGTAGCGGGGGGGCCGGGCACAGATACGCAGTATTTT

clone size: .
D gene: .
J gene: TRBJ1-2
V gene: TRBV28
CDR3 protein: CASSRFIELGPYGYTF
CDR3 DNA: TGTGCCAGCAGCCGATTTATAGAGCTTGGGCCCTATGGCTACACCTTC

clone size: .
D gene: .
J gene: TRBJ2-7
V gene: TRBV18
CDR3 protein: CASSPNHQGGYEQYF
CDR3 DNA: TGTGCCAGCTCACCTAATCACCAGGGAGGCTACGAGCAGTACTTC

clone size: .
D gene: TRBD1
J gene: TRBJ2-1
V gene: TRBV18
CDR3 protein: CASSPSTGDVYNEQFF
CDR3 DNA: TGTGCCAGCTCACCATCGACAGGGGACGTTTACAATGAGCAGTTCTTC

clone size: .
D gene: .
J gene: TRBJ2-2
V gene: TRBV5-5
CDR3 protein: CASSPIAVNTGELFF
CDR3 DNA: TGTGCCAGCAGCCCGATTGCAGTAAACACCGGGGAGCTGTTTTTT

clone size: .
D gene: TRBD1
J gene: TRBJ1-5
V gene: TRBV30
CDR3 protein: CAWSEWTGGQPQHF
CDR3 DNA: TGTGCCTGGAGTGAGTGGACAGGGGGGCAGCCCCAGCATTTT

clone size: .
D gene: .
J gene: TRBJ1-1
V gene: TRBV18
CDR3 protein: CASSLGQATEAFF
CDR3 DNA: TGTGCCAGCTCACTGGGACAAGCCACTGAAGCTTTCTTT

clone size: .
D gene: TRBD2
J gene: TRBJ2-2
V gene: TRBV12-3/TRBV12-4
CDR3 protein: CASKPTSDGELFF
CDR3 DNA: TGTGCCAGCAAACCTACTAGCGACGGGGAGCTGTTTTTT

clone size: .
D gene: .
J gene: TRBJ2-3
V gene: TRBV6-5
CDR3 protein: CASSSSTDTQYF
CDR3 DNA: TGTGCCAGCAGTTCAAGCACAGATACGCAGTATTTT

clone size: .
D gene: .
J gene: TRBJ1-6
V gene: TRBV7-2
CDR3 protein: CASSKTGGNSPLHF
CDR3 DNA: TGTGCCAGCAGCAAGACCGGGGGGAATTCACCCCTCCACTTT

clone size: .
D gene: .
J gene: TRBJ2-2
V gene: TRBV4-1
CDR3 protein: CASSQKVQGNTGELFF
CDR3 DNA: TGCGCCAGCAGCCAAAAAGTTCAGGGGAACACCGGGGAGCTGTTTTTT

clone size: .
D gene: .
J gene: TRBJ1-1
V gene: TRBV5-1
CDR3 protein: CASSLRHRVEAFF
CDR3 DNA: TGCGCCAGCAGCTTGAGGCACAGGGTTGAAGCTTTCTTT

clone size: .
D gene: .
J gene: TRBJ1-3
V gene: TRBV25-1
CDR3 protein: CASSERGGRNTIYF
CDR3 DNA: TGTGCCAGCAGTGAAAGGGGAGGACGAAACACCATATATTTT

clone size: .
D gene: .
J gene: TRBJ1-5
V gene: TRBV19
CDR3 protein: CASSIRSASNQPQHF
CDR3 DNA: TGTGCCAGTAGTATTCGGTCCGCCAGCAATCAGCCCCAGCATTTT

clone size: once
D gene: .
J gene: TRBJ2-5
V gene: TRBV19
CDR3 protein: CASRLGAWAGETQYF
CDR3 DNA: TGTGCCAGCAGGTTGGGAGCCTGGGCGGGAGAGACCCAGTACTTC

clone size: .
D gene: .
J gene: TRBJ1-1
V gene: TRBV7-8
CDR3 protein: CASSLAGQMNTEAFF
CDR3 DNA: TGTGCCAGCAGCTTGGCAGGGCAGATGAACACTGAAGCTTTCTTT

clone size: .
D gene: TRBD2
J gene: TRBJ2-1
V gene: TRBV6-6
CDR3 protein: CATTGRGAFLPNEQFF
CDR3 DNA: TGTGCCACCACCGGGCGGGGGGCATTCCTCCCCAATGAGCAGTTCTTC

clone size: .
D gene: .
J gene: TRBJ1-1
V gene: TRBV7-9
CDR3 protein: CASSHYRALMNTEAFF
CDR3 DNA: TGTGCCAGCAGCCATTACAGGGCCCTCATGAACACTGAAGCTTTCTTT

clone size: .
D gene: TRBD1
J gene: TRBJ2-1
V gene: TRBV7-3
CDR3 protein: CASSLTGTGFHNEQFF
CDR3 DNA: TGTGCCAGCAGCTTAACCGGGACAGGTTTCCACAATGAGCAGTTCTTC

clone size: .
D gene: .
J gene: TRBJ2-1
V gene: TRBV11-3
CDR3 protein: CASSFFGVANEQFF
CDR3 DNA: TGTGCCAGCAGCTTTTTCGGGGTTGCCAATGAGCAGTTCTTC

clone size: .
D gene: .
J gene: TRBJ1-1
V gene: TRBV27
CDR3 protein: CASSLEQMNTEAFF
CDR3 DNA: TGTGCCAGCAGTTTGGAACAGATGAACACTGAAGCTTTCTTT

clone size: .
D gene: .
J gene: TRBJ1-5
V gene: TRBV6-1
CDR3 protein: CASSDYSNQPQHF
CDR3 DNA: TGTGCCAGCAGTGATTATAGCAATCAGCCCCAGCATTTT

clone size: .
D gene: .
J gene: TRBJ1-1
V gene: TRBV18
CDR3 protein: CASSTRGDMNTEAFF
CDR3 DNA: TGTGCCAGCTCAACCAGGGGTGACATGAACACTGAAGCTTTCTTT

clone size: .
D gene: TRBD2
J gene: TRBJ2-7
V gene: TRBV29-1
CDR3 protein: CSEKGGAYEQYF
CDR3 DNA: TGCAGCGAGAAGGGAGGGGCCTACGAGCAGTACTTC

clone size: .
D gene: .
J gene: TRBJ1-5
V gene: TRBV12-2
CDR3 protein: CASLIAQGGSQPQHF
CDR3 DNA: TGTGCAAGTCTCATCGCCCAGGGTGGAAGTCAGCCCCAGCATTTT

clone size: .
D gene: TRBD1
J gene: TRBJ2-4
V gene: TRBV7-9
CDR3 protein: CASSLSGQGVAGAKNIQYF
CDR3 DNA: TGTGCCAGCAGCTTATCCGGACAGGGGGTCGCCGGAGCCAAAAACATTCAGTACTTC